One and the same sample provided the 11 T cell receptor gamma chains below, sequenced in a study of gamma-delta chains in newborns, infants, children. TCRdb processed the reads again with the CATT caller. The data hold fewer than 750 gamma-chain clones, with roughly two fifths observed a single time. The sequenced sample consisted of blood. Every receptor here comes from a child who was a newborn, infant or young child, either healthy, febrile or measles-vaccinated (not recorded which).

The gene calls are TRGV9 and TRGJP. Matching the DNA to germline supplied the J gene, which TCRdb does not give. The germline gives CDR1 GITISATS, CDR2 ISYDGTV (reference sequence). The CDR3 consists of 17 residues. Unmatched junction bases numbered 6, after V lost 0 bases and J lost 7 bases. The CDR3 region is CALWEVTDELGKKIKVF. CDR3 coding DNA: TGTGCCTTGTGGGAGGTGACAGATGAGTTGGGCAAAAAAATCAAGGTATTT.

This clone has a single count. The junction and the germline gene differ at one end; a read error may be behind it. This rearrangement joins TRGV9 to TRGJP. Here the J gene came from matching the DNA to germline, since TCRdb omits it. The V gene's germline CDR1 is GITISATS and CDR2 ISYDGTV (reference sequence). This CDR3 has 17 amino acids. CDR3 nucleotide sequence: TGTGCCTTGTGGGAGGTGCTGCAAGAGTTGGGCAGAAAAATCAAGGTATTT. Its translation: CALWEVLQELGRKIKVF.

Only a few counts were recorded for this clone. The junction departs from germline at one end; a sequencing error may be responsible. The chain has TRGV9 and TRGJ1 or TRGJ2. Germline V gene data show CDR1 as GITISATS and CDR2 as ISYDGTV (reference sequence). The CDR3 loop spans 13 amino acids. Written as DNA, the CDR3 is TGTGCCTTGTGGGAGGTGAATTATTATAAGAAGCTCTTT. It codes for CALWEVNYYKKLF.

This clone is deemed large. Different DNA sequences within this sample yield the same CDR3. The V and J genes are TRGV9 and TRGJP. The J gene, not given by TCRdb, was assigned here from a germline match of the nucleotide sequence. The CDR3 has 17 amino acids. The V gene's germline CDR1 is GITISATS and CDR2 ISYDGTV (reference sequence). Germline trimming cut 0 bases from V and 6 bases from J; bases unmatched to any gene: 5. The CDR3 loop is CALWEVQRELGKKIKVF. CDR3 DNA sequence: TGTGCCTTGTGGGAGGTGCAAAGAGAGTTGGGCAAAAAAATCAAGGTATTT.

This clone was recorded once. No call exists for the J gene, whereas the V gene is TRGV9. Germline V lookup: CDR1 GITISATS, CDR2 ISYDGTV (reference sequence). This CDR3 has 16 amino acids. In DNA form, the CDR3 reads TGTGCCTTGTGGGAGGTGGGGGAGGTGGGCGAAGAAATAAAGGTCTTT. This translates into CALWEVGEVGEEIKVF.

This clone has a single count. The chain is built from TRGV8 and TRGJP2. The J gene is not listed in TCRdb, so it was assigned here from a DNA match to germline. Germline V gene sequence: CDR1 VENAVY, CDR2 YDSYNSRV. V lost 3 bases, J lost 10 bases, and 11 bases stayed unmatched. The CDR3 length is 14 residues. The CDR3 region is CATWDRRRSWIKTF. The CDR3 DNA reads as TGTGCCACCTGGGATCGCCGCCGTAGTTGGATCAAGACGTTT.

This clone was seen just once. The junction differs from germline at one of its ends, possibly a read error. The rearrangement links TRGV8 to TRGJP2. As TCRdb names no J gene, one was assigned here on the basis of a DNA match to germline. The CDR3 is 12 residues long. CDR1 is VENAVY, CDR2 YDSYNSRV, per germline. CDR3 in DNA: TGTGCAACCTGGGATGAAGATTGGATCAAGACGTTT. The encoded protein is CATWDEDWIKTF.

This clone was detected only once. One end of the junction fails to match germline, which may point to a read error. V usage is TRGV9 and J usage is TRGJP. Because TCRdb records no J gene, it was assigned here through a match of the DNA to germline. The CDR3 contains 17 residues. CDR1 and CDR2 from the germline V gene are GITISATS and ISYDGTV (reference sequence). The CDR3 is CALWEVPQELGKKNKVF. CDR3 sequence (DNA): TGTGCCCTGTGGGAGGTGCCACAAGAGTTGGGCAAAAAAAACAAGGTATTT.

By sample fraction, this clone is large. A much larger clone lies one base from this, so it may be a read error. Other DNA sequences in the same sample also yield this CDR3. V gene TRGV9 combines with J gene TRGJP. This CDR3 region has 16 residues. The germline V gene has CDR1 GITISATS and CDR2 ISYDGTV (reference sequence). V shed 0 bases and J 7 bases; nucleotides not matched to a gene: 3. CDR3 sequence reads: CALWEVHELGKKIKVF. In DNA form, the CDR3 reads TGTGCCTTGTGGGAGGTGCACGAGTTGGGCAAAAAAATCAAGGTATTT.

This rearrangement joins TRGV9 to TRGJP. TCRdb carries no J gene annotation; the J gene was assigned here by matching the DNA with germline. The CDR3 contains 17 residues. With V trimmed by 0 bases and J by 8 bases, 7 bases remained unmatched. Germline assignment: CDR1 GITISATS and CDR2 ISYDGTV (reference sequence). The CDR3 DNA reads as TGTGCCTTGTGGGAGGTGCAAGTGAAGTTGGGCAAAAAAATCAAGGTATTT. It translates to CALWEVQVKLGKKIKVF.

The chain carries TRGV9 and TRGJP. The J gene comes from matching the DNA to germline here; TCRdb lacks it. The CDR3 contains 15 residues. The germline gives CDR1 GITISATS, CDR2 ISYDGTV (reference sequence). The J segment lost 12 bases and the V segment lost 0 bases, leaving 5 bases of the junction unmatched. CDR3 coding DNA: TGTGCCTTGTGGGAGGTGGGGTCGGGCAAAAAAATCAAGGTATTT. Amino acid sequence: CALWEVGSGKKIKVF.